A selection of T cell receptor beta chains follows, all from one sample in a study of blood T cell repertoires in COVID-19. The method was immunoSEQ multiplex PCR; TCRdb's version includes in-frame clones alone and lacks a portion of them. Here the sample spans a few hundred thousand clones, roughly 90% being singletons. Sequencing was carried out using PBMCs or T cells enriched from blood (not recorded which). The receptors were sampled from a woman aged 18-35 years with acute COVID-19. CDR3s include the opening cysteine and the closing phenylalanine or tryptophan. D genes are given only for firm matches. Part of the rows lack a size; the others show once, few, many or a class for expanded clones.

>NA|TRBD1|TRBJ1-2|TRBV18
CASSPGTAPGWGYTF
TGTGCCAGCTCACCAGGGACAGCCCCGGGGTGGGGCTACACCTTC
>NA|NA|TRBJ2-7|TRBV9
CASSVAPGRGTYEQYF
TGTGCCAGCAGCGTGGCCCCGGGACGGGGGACCTACGAGCAGTACTTC
>NA|NA|TRBJ1-3|TRBV27
CASSLRYPGNTIYF
TGTGCCAGCAGCCTCAGGTACCCTGGAAACACCATATATTTT
>NA|NA|TRBJ2-4|TRBV4-1
CASSQDTGGVKNIQYF
TGCGCCAGCAGCCAAGATACGGGGGGCGTTAAAAACATTCAGTACTTC
>NA|NA|TRBJ1-1|TRBV28
CASEGGLGEAFF
TGTGCCAGCGAGGGGGGGCTAGGTGAAGCTTTCTTT
>NA|TRBD2|TRBJ2-1|TRBV13
CASSLGRGLAGVHEQFF
TGTGCCAGCAGCTTAGGTAGGGGACTAGCGGGAGTTCATGAGCAGTTCTTC
>NA|NA|TRBJ1-4|TRBV5-6
CASSFGGPNNEKLFF
TGTGCCAGCAGCTTCGGGGGGCCCAATAATGAAAAACTGTTTTTT
>NA|NA|TRBJ2-3|TRBV7-2
CASSFPGSLSTDTQYF
TGTGCCAGCAGCTTCCCGGGGAGCCTGAGCACAGATACGCAGTATTTT
>NA|NA|TRBJ1-2|TRBV28
CASSSLIRGLGGYTF
TGTGCCAGCAGTTCACTAATCAGGGGTTTGGGTGGCTACACCTTC
>NA|NA|TRBJ1-5|TRBV2
CASSGGGSQPQHF
TGTGCCAGCAGTGGCGGAGGGAGCCAGCCCCAGCATTTT
>NA|NA|TRBJ1-4|TRBV28
CASSLFSDSRRDEKLFF
TGTGCCAGCAGTTTGTTCTCGGACAGCCGGCGGGATGAAAAACTGTTTTTT
>NA|NA|TRBJ1-1|TRBV2
CASTPDMNTEAFF
TGTGCCAGCACGCCAGACATGAACACTGAAGCTTTCTTT
>NA|NA|TRBJ2-7|TRBV3-1/TRBV3-2
CASSQGALSSYEQYF
TGTGCCAGCAGCCAGGGGGCCTTAAGCTCCTACGAGCAGTACTTC
>NA|NA|TRBJ1-1|TRBV12-2
CASRFPGVPTEAFF
TGTGCAAGTCGCTTTCCAGGGGTACCCACTGAAGCTTTCTTT
>NA|NA|TRBJ2-1|TRBV18
CASSSMSRDSYNEQFF
TGTGCCAGCTCATCGATGTCCCGCGATTCCTACAATGAGCAGTTCTTC
>few|TRBD2|TRBJ2-7|TRBV11-2
CASSLLAGGSREQYF
TGTGCCAGCAGCTTACTAGCGGGAGGATCGCGCGAGCAGTACTTC
>once|TRBD1|TRBJ1-5|TRBV28
CASSRTGANNQPQHF
TGTGCCAGCAGCCGAACAGGGGCCAATAATCAGCCCCAGCATTTT
>NA|NA|TRBJ1-4|TRBV7-9
CASSAQGPTNEKLFF
TGTGCCAGCAGCGCACAGGGCCCAACTAATGAAAAACTGTTTTTT
>NA|NA|TRBJ1-1|TRBV7-3
CASSLRQGGTEAFF
TGTGCCAGCAGCTTAAGGCAGGGAGGAACTGAAGCTTTCTTT
>NA|NA|TRBJ1-1|TRBV6-5
CASSYRWGGYTVEAFF
TGTGCCAGCAGTTACCGGTGGGGGGGGTACACTGTGGAAGCTTTCTTT
>NA|NA|TRBJ1-1|TRBV30
CAWSVPDQTVTEAFF
TGTGCCTGGAGTGTACCCGACCAGACTGTCACTGAAGCTTTCTTT
>NA|NA|TRBJ1-4|TRBV5-1
CASSIAGEKLFF
TGCGCCAGCAGCATCGCAGGTGAAAAACTGTTTTTT
>NA|NA|TRBJ2-7|TRBV5-6
CASSLSPSPYEQYF
TGTGCCAGCAGCTTGTCGCCCAGTCCCTACGAGCAGTACTTC
>NA|NA|TRBJ2-1|TRBV28
CASSPSGVDEQFF
TGTGCCAGCAGTCCATCCGGGGTGGATGAGCAGTTCTTC
>NA|NA|TRBJ2-7|TRBV28
CASSSGTPVHEQYF
TGTGCCAGCAGCTCCGGGACACCCGTCCACGAGCAGTACTTC
>few|NA|TRBJ1-5|TRBV28
CASSPDSSNQPQHF
TGTGCCAGCAGTCCGGACAGCAGCAATCAGCCCCAGCATTTT
>once|TRBD2|TRBJ2-1|TRBV9
CASKPAGGPGNEQFF
TGTGCCAGCAAACCAGCGGGAGGGCCGGGAAATGAGCAGTTCTTC
>NA|TRBD1|TRBJ1-3|TRBV19
CASRDRASGNTIYF
TGTGCCAGTAGGGACAGGGCCTCTGGAAACACCATATATTTT
>NA|NA|TRBJ1-1|TRBV28
CASSLWEGTEAFF
TGTGCCAGCAGTTTATGGGAGGGCACTGAAGCTTTCTTT
>NA|NA|TRBJ2-5|TRBV4-1
CASSQGSPGETQYF
TGCGCCAGCAGCCAAGGGTCCCCCGGTGAGACCCAGTACTTC
>NA|NA|TRBJ1-5|TRBV28
CASILRASGQPQHF
TGTGCCAGCATCTTAAGGGCGAGCGGCCAGCCCCAGCATTTT
>once|TRBD1|TRBJ2-7|TRBV6-5
CASTKLDRFPYEQYF
TGTGCCAGCACAAAGTTGGACAGGTTCCCCTACGAGCAGTACTTC
>NA|NA|TRBJ1-5|TRBV12-3/TRBV12-4
CASSLTAQAPQHF
TGTGCCAGCAGCTTGACAGCCCAGGCGCCCCAGCATTTT
>NA|NA|TRBJ1-2|TRBV7-9
CASSLRGGYTF
TGTGCCAGCAGCTTAAGGGGTGGCTACACCTTC
>once|NA|TRBJ2-1|TRBV2
CASSEGSWGGQQFF
TGTGCCAGCAGTGAAGGATCGTGGGGAGGCCAGCAGTTCTTC
>NA|TRBD1|TRBJ1-4|TRBV29-1
CSVVGQGYEKLFF
TGCAGCGTAGTGGGACAGGGGTATGAAAAACTGTTTTTT
>once|TRBD2|TRBJ2-3|TRBV5-1
CASSPGLDSGTDTQYF
TGCGCCAGCAGCCCGGGACTAGACTCAGGCACAGATACGCAGTATTTT
>once|TRBD1|TRBJ1-1|TRBV5-8
CASSLRGHGTEAFF
TGTGCCAGCAGCTTGAGGGGGCACGGCACTGAAGCTTTCTTT
>few|TRBD2|TRBJ2-3|TRBV19
CASIRTSGSADTQYF
TGTGCCAGTATCCGGACTAGCGGGAGTGCAGATACGCAGTATTTT
>NA|TRBD1|TRBJ1-5|TRBV19
CASSRGQAGRQPQHF
TGTGCCAGTAGTAGAGGACAGGCGGGCCGTCAGCCCCAGCATTTT
>NA|TRBD2|TRBJ2-5|TRBV28
CASRGRAPETQYF
TGTGCCAGCAGGGGGAGGGCCCCAGAGACCCAGTACTTC
>once|TRBD1|TRBJ1-5|TRBV27
CASSFLADRGLYSNQPQHF
TGTGCCAGCAGTTTCCTTGCGGACAGGGGCCTCTATAGCAATCAGCCCCAGCATTTT
>NA|NA|TRBJ1-6|TRBV21-1
CASSSSRQGIYSPLHF
TGTGCCAGCAGTTCCTCCCGACAGGGGATCTATTCACCCCTCCACTTT
>few|TRBD2|TRBJ2-1|TRBV11-2
CATRDYSSYNEQFF
TGTGCCACCAGGGACTACAGCTCCTACAATGAGCAGTTCTTC
>NA|NA|TRBJ1-5|TRBV14
CASSQSAIQPQHF
TGTGCCAGCAGCCAGAGTGCAATTCAGCCCCAGCATTTT
>NA|TRBD2|TRBJ2-3|TRBV25-1
CASSDPTSGDTQYF
TGTGCCAGCAGTGACCCGACTAGCGGGGATACGCAGTATTTT
>NA|TRBD1|TRBJ1-5|TRBV6-5
CASRSTGGSNQPQHF
TGTGCCAGCAGATCGACAGGGGGAAGCAATCAGCCCCAGCATTTT
>NA|TRBD1|TRBJ2-1|TRBV9
CASSGPGQSKDEQFF
TGTGCCAGCAGCGGACCGGGACAGAGTAAGGATGAGCAGTTCTTC
>NA|NA|TRBJ2-3|TRBV28
CASSQGGGVDTQYF
TGTGCCAGCAGCCAAGGGGGGGGAGTAGATACGCAGTATTTT
>once|NA|TRBJ2-6|TRBV18
CASSPLTVSNSGANVLTF
TGTGCCAGCTCACCATTGACAGTTTCCAACTCTGGGGCCAACGTCCTGACTTTC
>NA|TRBD1|TRBJ1-5|TRBV19
CASSTWTGFRQPQHF
TGTGCCAGTAGTACCTGGACAGGGTTTCGGCAGCCCCAGCATTTT
>NA|TRBD2|TRBJ2-7|TRBV7-9
CASSATTGTSYEQYF
TGTGCCAGCAGCGCCACTACCGGGACTAGCTACGAGCAGTACTTC
>NA|NA|TRBJ1-2|TRBV7-8
CASSFTPAGPYTF
TGTGCCAGCAGTTTTACCCCCGCAGGCCCTTACACCTTC
>NA|NA|TRBJ1-2|TRBV21-1
CASSKDRAHGYTF
TGTGCCAGCAGCAAAGACAGGGCGCATGGCTACACCTTC
>NA|NA|TRBJ1-1|TRBV24-1
CATSDSRHRPHTEAFF
TGTGCCACCAGTGATTCCCGACACAGACCTCACACTGAAGCTTTCTTT
>NA|TRBD1|TRBJ1-1|TRBV18
CASSPPPGGGHTEAFF
TGTGCCAGCTCACCACCCCCAGGGGGCGGGCACACTGAAGCTTTCTTT
>NA|TRBD2|TRBJ2-7|TRBV24-1
CATSGGETPRPYEQYF
TGTGCCACCAGCGGGGGGGAGACACCAAGGCCCTACGAGCAGTACTTC
>NA|TRBD2|TRBJ2-3|TRBV7-9
CASSPQGLRTDTQYF
TGTGCCAGCAGCCCCCAGGGACTACGCACAGATACGCAGTATTTT
>once|NA|TRBJ2-2|TRBV7-2
CASRQGSAGELFF
TGTGCCAGCAGGCAGGGGTCGGCGGGGGAGCTGTTTTTT